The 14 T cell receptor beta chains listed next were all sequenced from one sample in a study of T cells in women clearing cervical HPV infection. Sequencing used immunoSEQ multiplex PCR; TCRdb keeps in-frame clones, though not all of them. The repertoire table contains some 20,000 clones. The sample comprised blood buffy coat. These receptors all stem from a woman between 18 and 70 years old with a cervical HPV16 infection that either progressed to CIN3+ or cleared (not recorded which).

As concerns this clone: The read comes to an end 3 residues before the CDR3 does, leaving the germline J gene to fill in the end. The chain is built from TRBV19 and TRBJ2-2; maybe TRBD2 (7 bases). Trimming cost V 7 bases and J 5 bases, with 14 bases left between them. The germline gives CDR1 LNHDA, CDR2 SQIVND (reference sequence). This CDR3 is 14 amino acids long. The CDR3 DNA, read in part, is TGTGCCAGTATCGGGGGGCGGCGTACCGGGGAG. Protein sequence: CASIGGRRTGE. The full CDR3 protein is CASIGGRRTGELFF.

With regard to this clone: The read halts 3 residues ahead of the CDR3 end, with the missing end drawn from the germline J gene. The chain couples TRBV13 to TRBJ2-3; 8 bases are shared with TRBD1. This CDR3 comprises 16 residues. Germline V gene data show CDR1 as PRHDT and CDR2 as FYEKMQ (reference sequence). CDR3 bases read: TGTGCCAGCAGCTCCTGGACAGGGAAGGGCAATCAGCCG. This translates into CASSSWTGKGNQP. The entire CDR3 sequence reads CASSSWTGKGNQPQYF.

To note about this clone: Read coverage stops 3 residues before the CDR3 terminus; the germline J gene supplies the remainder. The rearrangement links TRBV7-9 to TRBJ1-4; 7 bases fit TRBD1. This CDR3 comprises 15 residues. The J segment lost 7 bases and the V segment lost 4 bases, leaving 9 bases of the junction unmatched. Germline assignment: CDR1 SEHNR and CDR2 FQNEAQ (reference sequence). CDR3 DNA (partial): TGTGCCAGCAGCTCCCCGACAGGGATGGGTGAAAAA. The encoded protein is CASSSPTGMGEK. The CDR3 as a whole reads CASSSPTGMGEKLFF.

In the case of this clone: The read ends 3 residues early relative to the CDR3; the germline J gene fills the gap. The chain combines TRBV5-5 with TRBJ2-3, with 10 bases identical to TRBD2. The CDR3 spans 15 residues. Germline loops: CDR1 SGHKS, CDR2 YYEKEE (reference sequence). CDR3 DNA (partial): TGTGCCAGCAGCGTTAGCGGGGGGCGGCAAGAGACG. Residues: CASSVSGGRQET. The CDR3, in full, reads CASSVSGGRQETQYF.

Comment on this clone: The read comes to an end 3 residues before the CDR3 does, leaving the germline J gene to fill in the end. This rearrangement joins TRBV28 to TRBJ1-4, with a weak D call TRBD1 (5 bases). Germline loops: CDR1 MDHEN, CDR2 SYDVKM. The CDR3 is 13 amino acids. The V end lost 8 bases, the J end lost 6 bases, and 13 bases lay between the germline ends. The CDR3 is CASFKPGHEKLFF. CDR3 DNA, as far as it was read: TGTGCCAGCTTCAAACCAGGGCATGAAAAA.

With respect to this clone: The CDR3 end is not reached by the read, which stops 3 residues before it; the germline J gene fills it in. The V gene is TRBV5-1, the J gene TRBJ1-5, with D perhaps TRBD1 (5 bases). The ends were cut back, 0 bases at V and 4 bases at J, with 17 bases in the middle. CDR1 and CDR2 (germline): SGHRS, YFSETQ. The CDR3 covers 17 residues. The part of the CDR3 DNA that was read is TGCGCCAGCAGCTTGGGGGGACCGGGGACTCGTAATCAGCCC. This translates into CASSLGGPGTRNQP. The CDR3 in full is CASSLGGPGTRNQPQHF.

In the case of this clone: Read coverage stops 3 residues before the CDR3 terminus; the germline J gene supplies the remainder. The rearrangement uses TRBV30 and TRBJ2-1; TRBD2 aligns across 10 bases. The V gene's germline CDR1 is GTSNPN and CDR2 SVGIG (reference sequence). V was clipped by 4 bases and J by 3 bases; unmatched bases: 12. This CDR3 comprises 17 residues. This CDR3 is CAWTPSLAGANYNEQFF. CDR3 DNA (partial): TGTGCCTGGACCCCTTCGCTAGCGGGGGCAAACTACAATGAG.

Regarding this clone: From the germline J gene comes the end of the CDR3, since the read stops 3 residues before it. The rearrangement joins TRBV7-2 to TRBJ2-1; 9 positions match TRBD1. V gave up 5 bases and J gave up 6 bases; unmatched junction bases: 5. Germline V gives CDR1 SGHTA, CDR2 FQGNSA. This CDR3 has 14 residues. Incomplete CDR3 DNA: TGTGCCAGCAGCCCCAGACAGGGGGTCAATGAG. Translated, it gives CASSPRQGVNE. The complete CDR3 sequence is CASSPRQGVNEQFF.

The CDR3 protein is CASSFTPGQIYNEQFF. CDR3 DNA, as far as it was read: TGTGCCAGCAGTTTTACACCGGGACAGATCTACAATGAG. The V gene is TRBV3-1 (or the pseudogene TRBV3-2), the J gene TRBJ2-1, with 7 bases lining up with TRBD1. The CDR3 goes on 3 residues after the read ends, and that part is filled in from the germline J gene. Trimming took 6 bases from V and 3 from J; bases not matched to a gene: 11. The CDR3 has 16 amino acids. CDR1 and CDR2 (germline): LGHDT, YNNKEL (reference sequence).

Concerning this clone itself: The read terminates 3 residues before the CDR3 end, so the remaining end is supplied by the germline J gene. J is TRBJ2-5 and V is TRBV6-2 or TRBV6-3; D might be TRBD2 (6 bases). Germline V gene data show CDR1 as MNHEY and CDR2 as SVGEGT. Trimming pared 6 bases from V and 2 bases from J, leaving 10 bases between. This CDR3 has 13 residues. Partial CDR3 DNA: TGTGCCAGCAGCCTAGCGTCACAAGAGACC. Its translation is CASSLASQET. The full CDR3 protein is CASSLASQETQYF.

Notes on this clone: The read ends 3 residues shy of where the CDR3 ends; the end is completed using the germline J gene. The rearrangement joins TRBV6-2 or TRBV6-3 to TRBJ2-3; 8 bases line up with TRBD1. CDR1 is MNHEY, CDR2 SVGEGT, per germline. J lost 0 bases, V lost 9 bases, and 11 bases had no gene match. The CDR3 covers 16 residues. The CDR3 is CASKPRTGLSTDTQYF. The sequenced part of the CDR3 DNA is TGTGCCAGTAAACCCAGGACAGGGTTGAGCACAGATACG.

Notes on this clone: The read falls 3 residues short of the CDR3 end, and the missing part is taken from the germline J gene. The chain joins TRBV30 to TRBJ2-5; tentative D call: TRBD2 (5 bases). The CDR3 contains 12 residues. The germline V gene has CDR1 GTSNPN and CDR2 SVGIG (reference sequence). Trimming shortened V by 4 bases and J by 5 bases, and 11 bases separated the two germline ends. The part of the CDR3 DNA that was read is TGTGCCTGGAATCGGGGTCCTGAGACC. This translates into CAWNRGPET. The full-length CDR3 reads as CAWNRGPETQYF.

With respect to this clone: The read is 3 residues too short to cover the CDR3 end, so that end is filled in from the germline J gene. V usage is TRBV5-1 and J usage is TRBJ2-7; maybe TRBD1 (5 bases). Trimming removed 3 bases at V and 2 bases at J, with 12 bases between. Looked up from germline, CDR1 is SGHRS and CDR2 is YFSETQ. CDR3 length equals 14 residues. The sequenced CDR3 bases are TGCGCCAGCAGCTCGTCGGCCAGGGCCTACGAG. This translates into CASSSSARAYE. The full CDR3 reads CASSSSARAYEQYF.

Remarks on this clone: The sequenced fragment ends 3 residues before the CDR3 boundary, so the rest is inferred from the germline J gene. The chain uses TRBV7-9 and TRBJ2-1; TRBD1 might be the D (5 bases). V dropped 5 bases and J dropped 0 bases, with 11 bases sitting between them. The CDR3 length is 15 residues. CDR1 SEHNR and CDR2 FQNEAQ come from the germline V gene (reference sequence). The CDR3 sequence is CASSPIQDSYNEQFF. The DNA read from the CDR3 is TGTGCCAGCAGCCCAATACAGGACTCCTACAATGAG.